A single sample gave rise to the 23 T cell receptor beta chains below, sequenced in a study of blood T cell repertoires in COVID-19. Some clones are missing from TCRdb's copy, which holds only in-frame ones; the method was immunoSEQ multiplex PCR. This table has some 300,000 clones, around 90% appearing once. What was sequenced was peripheral blood. The receptors originated from a woman in her forties with COVID-19, enrolled during active disease.

The rearrangement links TRBV9 to TRBJ2-2; 7 positions agree with TRBD2. Germline V gives CDR1 SGDLS, CDR2 YYNGEE. CDR3 size: 13 residues. V shed 4 bases and J 6 bases; nucleotides not matched to a gene: 3. The CDR3 loop reads CASSLRGAGELFF. CDR3 sequence (DNA): TGTGCCAGCAGCCTCCGGGGGGCCGGGGAGCTGTTTTTT.

The chain combines TRBV5-4 with TRBJ1-1; a weak D match, TRBD1 (6 bases). CDR3 size: 15 residues. Trimming pared 4 bases from V and 3 bases from J, leaving 16 bases between. Germline V CDR1 and CDR2: SGHNT, YYREEE (reference sequence). CDR3 DNA sequence: TGTGCCAGCAGCCCAGTTAGCGGGGGCTACACTGAAGCTTTCTTT. Residues: CASSPVSGGYTEAFF.

This chain uses TRBV5-4 with TRBJ1-2; possible D gene TRBD1, 6 bases. Between the trimmed V and J ends, which lost 4 bases and 2 bases, there was a span of 12 bases. This CDR3 region has 14 residues. The germline V gene encodes CDR1 SGHNT and CDR2 YYREEE (reference sequence). The CDR3 DNA is TGTGCCAGCAGCCCCTGGACAGTAAACTATGGCTACACCTTC. This encodes CASSPWTVNYGYTF.

The rearrangement uses TRBV19 and TRBJ2-7; TRBD1 might be the D (5 bases). V gave up 2 bases and J gave up 1 base, with 9 bases separating them. The CDR3 consists of 14 residues. Per germline, CDR1 LNHDA and CDR2 SQIVND (reference sequence). CDR3 sequence: CASSINRNSYEQYF. The CDR3 DNA follows: TGTGCCAGTAGTATAAACAGGAATTCCTACGAGCAGTACTTC.

CDR3 in DNA: TGTGCCAGCAGTTATGGGGGGGCTGGGACTGAAGCTTTCTTT. It codes for CASSYGGAGTEAFF. The chain uses TRBV6-5 and TRBJ1-1; D possibly corresponds to TRBD1 (6 bases). CDR3 length equals 14 residues. Germline loops: CDR1 MNHEY, CDR2 SVGAGI. With 3 bases removed from V and 5 bases from J, the gap between germline ends came to 13 bases.

The chain is built from TRBV15 and TRBJ2-6, with D uncertain. V gave up 2 bases and J gave up 0 bases, with 5 bases separating them. Germline values: CDR1 LNHNV, CDR2 YYDKDF (reference sequence). The CDR3 length is 15 residues. The CDR3 loop is CATSRSDSGANVLTF. The CDR3 DNA reads TGTGCCACCAGCAGAAGCGACTCTGGGGCCAACGTCCTGACTTTC.

For this clone: The junction departs from the called germline gene at one end, perhaps through a read error. The chain carries TRBV7-7 and TRBJ1-6; D remains ambiguous. CDR1 SSHAT and CDR2 FNYEAQ come from the germline V gene (reference sequence). The CDR3 totals 15 residues. This CDR3 is CASRSLYVPGSPLHF. The CDR3, as DNA: TGTGCTAGCAGAAGCTTATACGTCCCGGGTTCACCCCTCCACTTT.

The chain recombines TRBV12-5 with TRBJ2-5; 8 nucleotides line up with TRBD2. The germline V gene has CDR1 LGHNT and CDR2 FRNRAP. V lost 1 base, J lost 5 bases, and 0 bases stayed unmatched. This CDR3 has 13 amino acids. CDR3 region: CASGLGGGETQYF. CDR3 DNA: TGTGCTAGTGGTTTGGGCGGGGGGGAGACCCAGTACTTC.

This chain connects TRBV11-2 to TRBJ2-1; 10 positions match TRBD2. The J segment lost 3 bases and the V segment lost 6 bases, leaving 5 bases of the junction unmatched. Germline CDR1 reads SGHAT; CDR2 reads FQNNGV. The CDR3 runs 15 residues. Here the CDR3 DNA reads TGTGCCAGCAGTGTAGGACTAGCGGACTACAATGAGCAGTTCTTC. Its protein product is CASSVGLADYNEQFF.

V and J are TRBV4-1 and TRBJ2-1; TRBD2 agrees at 16 bases. Germline V lookup: CDR1 MGHRA, CDR2 YSYEKL. With V trimmed by 4 bases and J by 12 bases, 6 bases remained unmatched. This CDR3 has 15 residues. The CDR3 sequence: CASSLGLAGGQGQFF. The CDR3 DNA is TGCGCCAGCAGCCTGGGACTAGCGGGGGGGCAGGGGCAGTTCTTC.

The rearrangement uses TRBV19 and TRBJ2-4; the match to TRBD2 covers 9 bases. In germline, CDR1 is LNHDA, CDR2 SQIVND (reference sequence). The CDR3 is made up of 18 amino acids. V dropped 3 bases and J dropped 2; count of bases not matched to a gene: 11. CDR3 in DNA: TGTGCCAGTAGTATGCGGGAGGGCCGCGATTATTCCAAAAACATTCAGTACTTC. Protein product: CASSMREGRDYSKNIQYF.

The V call is TRBV6-5, the J call TRBJ1-5; 8 bases are shared with TRBD1. The CDR3 length is 15 residues. Trimming at V came to 7 bases and at J to 4 bases, leaving 9 bases not matched to a gene. Germline lookup yields CDR1 MNHEY and CDR2 SVGAGI. The CDR3 bases are TGTGCCAGCATCCCCGGGACAGGATTAAATCAGCCCCAGCATTTT. Its translation: CASIPGTGLNQPQHF.

The chain uses TRBV7-2 and TRBJ1-1, with D perhaps matching TRBD1 (6 bases). The CDR3 contains 13 residues. Looked up from germline, CDR1 is SGHTA and CDR2 is FQGNSA. Trimming shortened V by 3 bases and J by 4 bases, and 9 bases separated the two germline ends. The CDR3 here is CASSFGGSTEAFF. In DNA, the CDR3 is TGTGCCAGCAGCTTTGGGGGCAGCACTGAAGCTTTCTTT.

The chain employs TRBV6-2 or TRBV6-3 and TRBJ2-7; TRBD1 matches 9 bases. Germline V CDR1 and CDR2: MNHEY, SVGEGT. CDR3 length: 15 residues. The junction had 12 bases not matched to a gene; V was cut back by 4 bases and J by 8 bases. This chain's CDR3 is CASSSTGGGSFQQYF. CDR3 DNA sequence: TGTGCCAGCAGTTCGACAGGGGGGGGCTCCTTCCAGCAGTACTTC.

The CDR3, as DNA: TGTGCCTGGAGTACGAGACTAGCGGGGACCTACGAGCAGTACTTC. This translates into CAWSTRLAGTYEQYF. The gene calls are TRBV30 and TRBJ2-7, with 11 bases matching TRBD2. Unmatched junction bases numbered 5, after V lost 2 bases and J lost 2 bases. CDR3 size: 15 residues. Per the germline V gene, CDR1 is GTSNPN and CDR2 is SVGIG (reference sequence). Complete variable domain (other parts from reference TRBV30 and TRBJ2-7): SQTIHQWPATLVQPVGSPLSLECTVEGTSNPNLYWYRQAAGRGLQLLFYSVGIGQISSEVPQNLSASRPQDRQFILSSKKLLLSDSGFYLCAWSTRLAGTYEQYFGPGTRLTVT.

The rearrangement links TRBV5-4 to TRBJ2-7; D is possibly TRBD1 (6 bases). The germline V gene has CDR1 SGHNT and CDR2 YYREEE (reference sequence). The germline V and J ends were trimmed by 4 bases and 4 bases, with 15 bases remaining between them. The CDR3 extends over 14 amino acids. The CDR3 DNA follows: TGTGCCAGCAGCGAGGACAGAAGTTTGTACGAGCAGTACTTC. Translation: CASSEDRSLYEQYF.

This chain joins TRBV28 and TRBJ2-7; TRBD1 matches at 8 bases. This CDR3 is built from 15 residues. Germline V gene sequence: CDR1 MDHEN, CDR2 SYDVKM. Trimming cost V 8 bases and J 4 bases; bases outside gene matches: 13. The CDR3 spells CASQPGTGAPYEQYF. The CDR3 DNA sequence: TGTGCCAGCCAACCAGGGACAGGTGCGCCGTACGAGCAGTACTTC.

A remark on this clone: In the same sample, other DNA sequences code for this CDR3. This sequence joins TRBV5-1 and TRBJ2-1, with D possibly being TRBD2 (6 bases). This CDR3 contains 15 residues. Looked up from germline, CDR1 is SGHRS and CDR2 is YFSETQ. The V end lost 7 bases, the J end lost 0 bases, and 14 bases lay between the germline ends. CDR3: CASSLGGSSYNEQFF. CDR3 coding DNA: TGCGCCAGCTCCTTAGGAGGGAGCTCCTACAATGAGCAGTTCTTC.

On this clone itself: The sample holds other DNA sequences that translate to the same CDR3. The chain uses TRBV12-3 or TRBV12-4 and TRBJ1-5; D not certain. The CDR3 extends over 13 amino acids. V lost 3 bases and J 6 bases, leaving 9 bases between the germline ends. The CDR3 spells CASSFSPGQPQHF. Here the CDR3 DNA reads TGTGCCAGCAGTTTTTCCCCAGGTCAGCCCCAGCATTTT.

CDR3 protein: CASSSHRGYAFF. Here the CDR3 DNA reads TGTGCCAGCAGCTCACACAGGGGGTACGCTTTCTTT. The chain uses TRBV7-2 and TRBJ1-1; 8 nucleotides align to TRBD1. This CDR3 contains 12 residues. The germline V gene has CDR1 SGHTA and CDR2 FQGNSA. Trimming cost V 4 bases and J 11 bases; bases outside gene matches: 6.

This clone appeared a single time. This chain joins TRBV6-5 and TRBJ1-1, with a weak D call TRBD1 (5 bases). The CDR3 contains 14 residues. With 2 bases removed from V and 8 bases from J, the gap between germline ends came to 15 bases. Looked up from germline, CDR1 is MNHEY and CDR2 is SVGAGI. CDR3 nucleotide sequence: TGTGCCAGCAGTTACCTAGGGTGGAGGGGCGAAGCTTTCTTT. Protein: CASSYLGWRGEAFF.

CDR3 nucleotides: TGTGCCAGTAGTCACGGGGTCTGGAGGGATGGCTACACCTTC. It encodes CASSHGVWRDGYTF. V is TRBV19 and J is TRBJ1-2; the D is unclear. The V gene lost 5 bases and the J gene lost 6 bases, with 16 bases spanning the gap. The CDR3 consists of 14 residues. In germline, CDR1 is LNHDA, CDR2 SQIVND (reference sequence). Based on the CDR3 plus reference TRBV19 and TRBJ1-2, the full variable domain is DGGITQSPKYLFRKEGQNVTLSCEQNLNHDAMYWYRQDPGQGLRLIYYSQIVNDFQKGDIAEGYSVSREKKESFPLTVTSAQKNPTAFYLCASSHGVWRDGYTFGSGTRLTVV.

This clone has just one count. The chain couples TRBV6-2 or TRBV6-3 to TRBJ1-6; D gene uncertain. This CDR3 is 14 amino acids long. V lost 4 bases, J lost 4 bases, and 8 bases lay in between. Per germline, CDR1 MNHEY and CDR2 SVGEGT. Here the CDR3 DNA reads TGTGCCAGCAGTTCCGACTCTTATAATTCACCCCTCCACTTT. Protein sequence: CASSSDSYNSPLHF.